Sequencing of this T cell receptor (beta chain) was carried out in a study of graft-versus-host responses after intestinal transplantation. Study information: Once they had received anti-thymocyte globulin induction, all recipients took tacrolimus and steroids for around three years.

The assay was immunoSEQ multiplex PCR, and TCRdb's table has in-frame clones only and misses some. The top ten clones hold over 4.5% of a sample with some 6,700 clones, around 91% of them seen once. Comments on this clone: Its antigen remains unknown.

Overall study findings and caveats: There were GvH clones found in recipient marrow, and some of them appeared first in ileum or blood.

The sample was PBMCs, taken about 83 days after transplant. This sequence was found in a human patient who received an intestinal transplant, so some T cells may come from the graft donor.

Written as DNA, the CDR3 is TGCGCCAGCAGCCTTGAGGGACCGCACAATGAGCAGTTCTTC. Encoded protein: CASSLEGPHNEQFF. The chain links TRBV4-3 to TRBJ2-1; D tentatively reads TRBD1 or TRBD2 (5 bases each). CDR1 and CDR2 from the germline V gene are LGHNA and YSLEER. CDR3 length: 14 residues. Between the trimmed V and J ends, which lost 4 bases and 5 bases, there was a span of 12 bases.